This T cell receptor (beta chain) was profiled in a study of shared T cell receptors in the human thymus. CDR3 size: 19 residues. V gave up 3 bases and J gave up 4 bases; unmatched junction bases: 10. The germline gives CDR1 LNHDA, CDR2 SQIVND (reference sequence). Produced via immunoSEQ multiplex PCR; TCRdb's table is partial and in-frame only. The table has about 500,000 clones, approximately 78% seen once; the top ten hold 0.013%. The data were also submitted as part of a second study, on human thymus T cells.

This chain uses TRBV19 with TRBJ2-2, with 14 positions matching TRBD2. Sequenced sample: thymocytes. The TCR comes from a boy less than two years old with a congenital heart defect. CDR3 loop: CASSIRGLAGEGGTGELFF. The CDR3 nucleotides are TGTGCCAGTAGTATTAGGGGACTAGCGGGAGAAGGGGGCACCGGGGAGCTGTTTTTT.